The entry below describes one T cell receptor (beta chain). Unseparated into fractions, whole blood served as the source from which total RNA was extracted. TCRdb re-called the 5' RACE reads with MiXCR, one entry per CDR3 protein. The table includes 110,000 or so distinct CDR3 sequences, around 20% detected once. The source of the sample is a study of human T cells and chemical hapten exposure. This TCR derives from a human donor in good health.

The CDR3: CASSYSGTSMFF. DNA for the CDR3: TGTGCCAGCAGTTACTCTGGGACTAGCATGTTCTTC. This sequence joins TRBV6-5 and TRBJ2-1, with 9 nucleotides matching TRBD2. V was clipped by 0 bases and J by 15 bases; unmatched bases: 3. The CDR3 is 12 amino acids. The germline gives CDR1 MNHEY, CDR2 SVGAGI.